This TCR beta chain was found in a study of vaccination effects on CD4 cells after COVID-19. Overall study results and limits: In vaccinees who were healthy, merely 1 out of 255 vaccine-induced clones cross-reacted with common cold coronaviruses.

Under the ViraFEST assay, PBMC were stimulated with viral peptide pools so that antigen-specific CD4+ T cells expanded. Sequencing was performed afterwards. The culture ran for around 10 days before CD4+ T cells were isolated. Some 2 million PBMC per well were cultured with around 9.6 IU/ml IL-2 and roughly 11 ug/ml peptides. Germline-derived CDR1 and CDR2 are GTSNPN and SVGIG (reference sequence). V gave up 4 bases and J gave up 6 bases, with 16 bases separating them. CDR3 length equals 14 residues. TCRdb's copy holds only in-frame clones and misses some; the assay was immunoSEQ multiplex PCR. The repertoire holds some 20,000 clones, with 70% as singletons. Worth noting for this clone: The antigen is not known.

Material: CD4+ T cells from PBMCs cultured with HCoV-229E spike peptides, obtained before COVID-19 vaccination. The TCR originated in a human donor who received a COVID-19 vaccine. The chain joins TRBV30 to TRBJ1-5; D not certain. CDR3 DNA sequence: TGTGCCTGGACCGAAGGATCGATGGGTCAGCCCCAGCATTTT. It specifies CAWTEGSMGQPQHF.